Shown below are 24 T cell receptor beta chains from a single sample sequenced in a study of T cell repertoires in cytomegalovirus infection. TCRdb re-analysed the reads in MiXCR, keeping a single row per CDR3 protein. The sample holds some 940,000 distinct CDR3 sequences, 30% to 40% seen once. Their antigens remain unidentified. The source was cultured CD8+ T cells from PBMCs, collected from culture after CMV antigen stimulation. The receptor set was obtained from a human donor in good health (CMV status not recorded). Some clones in this sample may be carry-over from other donors' samples.

This clonotype occurred a few times. This chain uses TRBV27 with TRBJ1-1; the D is unclear. Per germline, CDR1 MNHEY and CDR2 SMNVEV (reference sequence). Trimming stripped 11 bases from V and 4 bases from J, with 23 bases between. The length of the CDR3 is 15 residues. The CDR3 reads CAGPRMGICGTEAFF. DNA of the CDR3: TGTGCCGGTCCTAGGATGGGCATTTGCGGCACTGAAGCTTTCTTT.

The chain couples TRBV9 to TRBJ1-4; D is possibly TRBD1 (6 bases). V was trimmed by 3 bases and J by 3 bases, leaving 15 bases between them. Germline CDR1 is SGDLS and CDR2 is YYNGEE. The CDR3 is 16 amino acids. The DNA for the CDR3 is TGTGCCAGCAGCGACCCCGGGGGGGCGTCTAATGAAAAACTGTTTTTT. Translating gives CASSDPGGASNEKLFF.

This clonotype has just a few counts. The chain links TRBV7-2 to TRBJ1-5; D is possibly TRBD1 (6 bases). Germline V gene data show CDR1 as SGHTA and CDR2 as FQGNSA. The CDR3 loop spans 16 amino acids. The V end was cut by 1 base, the J end by 0 bases, with 10 bases between. The CDR3 spells CASSLGTVYSNQPQHF. In nucleotides, the CDR3 is TGTGCCAGCAGCTTAGGGACAGTATATAGCAATCAGCCCCAGCATTTT.

For the CDR3, the DNA is TGTGCCAGCATAGGGACTAGAGTTGGCAATGAGCAGTTCTTC. Encoded protein: CASIGTRVGNEQFF. V gene TRBV2 combines with J gene TRBJ2-1, with 8 bases that match TRBD2. V lost 7 bases, J lost 6 bases, and 8 bases stayed unmatched. The CDR3 runs to 14 residues. Germline V CDR1 and CDR2: SNHLY, FYNNEI.

This chain uses TRBV28 with TRBJ2-3, with D perhaps matching TRBD1 (6 bases). This CDR3 has 13 amino acids. Trimming cost V 7 bases and J 4 bases, with 12 bases left between them. Germline values: CDR1 MDHEN, CDR2 SYDVKM. The CDR3 is CASNQGPADTQYF. CDR3 sequence (DNA): TGTGCCAGCAATCAGGGGCCAGCAGATACGCAGTATTTT.

The chain joins TRBV6-2 or TRBV6-3 to TRBJ1-2; TRBD1 aligns across 8 bases. Unmatched junction bases numbered 17, after V lost 7 bases and J lost 10 bases. From germline, CDR1 is MNHEY and CDR2 SVGEGT. This CDR3 comprises 15 residues. CDR3 in DNA: TGTGCCAGCACCCCTTCATTTGGGGACAGGACTGACTACACCTTC. Translating it yields CASTPSFGDRTDYTF.

This clonotype was recorded only once. The chain carries TRBV3-1 and TRBJ2-5; D ambiguous. This CDR3 comprises 13 residues. Trimming stripped 5 bases from V and 4 bases from J, with 11 bases between. Per germline, CDR1 LGHDT and CDR2 YNNKEL (reference sequence). DNA for the CDR3: TGTGCCAGCAGCGACGGCTTGGGAGAGACCCAGTACTTC. It yields the protein CASSDGLGETQYF.

On this clonotype: A read error is possible here, since a much larger clone lies one base away. V and J are TRBV11-2 and TRBJ1-1; TRBD1 is a possible D gene (5 bases). The CDR3 totals 12 residues. Germline CDR1 and CDR2: SGHAT and FQNNGV. Here the CDR3 reads CTSSLGTLEAFF. Here the CDR3 DNA reads TGTACCAGCAGCTTAGGGACGCTAGAAGCTTTCTTT.

The sample holds many counts of this clonotype. The chain uses TRBV7-2 and TRBJ2-7; D tentatively reads TRBD1 or TRBD2 (5 bases each). V was pared by 4 bases and J by 3 bases, with 10 bases between. The germline V gene has CDR1 SGHTA and CDR2 FQGNSA. CDR3 length: 13 amino acids. CDR3 residues: CASSSGTDYEQYV. DNA of the CDR3: TGTGCCAGCAGCTCCGGGACCGACTACGAGCAGTACGTC.

There are many counts of this clonotype. The chain uses TRBV7-6 and TRBJ2-7; 7 nucleotides match TRBD2. The CDR3 has 14 residues. Germline loops: CDR1 SGHVS, CDR2 FNYEAQ. V gave up 4 bases and J gave up 3 bases; unmatched junction bases: 6. CDR3 sequence: CASSSSGGGYEQYF. The DNA of the CDR3 is TGTGCCAGCAGCTCCTCTGGCGGGGGCTACGAGCAGTACTTC.

The CDR3 nucleotides are TGTGCCAGCAGTGAAGTTAGGGGGCCAGGGCCTCCCCACTATGGCTACACCTTC. Translated: CASSEVRGPGPPHYGYTF. V and J are TRBV6-1 and TRBJ1-2; 7 nucleotides align to TRBD1. From germline, CDR1 is MNHNS and CDR2 SASEGT. The CDR3 loop spans 18 amino acids. Trimming at V came to 1 base and at J to 3 bases, leaving 14 bases not matched to a gene.

V gene TRBV18 combines with J gene TRBJ2-3; D possibly corresponds to TRBD2 (5 bases). CDR3 length equals 15 residues. V was cut by 1 base and J by 4 bases, with 12 bases left in between. Germline V gives CDR1 KGHSH, CDR2 LQKENI. This CDR3 reads CASSPQGAGPDTQYF. As DNA, the CDR3 is TGTGCCAGCTCACCACAGGGAGCTGGTCCAGATACGCAGTATTTT.

The chain recombines TRBV19 with TRBJ1-1, with D uncertain. The CDR3 length is 11 residues. Per germline, CDR1 LNHDA and CDR2 SQIVND (reference sequence). With 7 bases removed from V and 4 bases from J, the gap between germline ends came to 7 bases. The CDR3, as DNA: TGTGCCAGTATCGCCAGCACTGAAGCTTTCTTT. Amino acids: CASIASTEAFF.

This clonotype has a handful of counts. CDR3 coding DNA: TGTGCCAGCAGCCATAAACAAACAGATACGCAGTATTTT. As protein: CASSHKQTDTQYF. The rearrangement uses TRBV7-9 and TRBJ2-3; no clear D gene. This CDR3 has 13 residues. Germline CDR1 is SEHNR and CDR2 is FQNEAQ (reference sequence). Trimming removed 5 bases at V and 3 bases at J, with 9 bases between.

V gene TRBV9 combines with J gene TRBJ2-4; D call uncertain. Germline V gives CDR1 SGDLS, CDR2 YYNGEE. CDR3 size: 14 residues. The V end was cut by 3 bases, the J end by 5 bases, with 12 bases between. The CDR3 spells CASSAPDGQNIQYF. The CDR3 DNA reads as TGTGCCAGCAGCGCCCCGGACGGGCAAAACATTCAGTACTTC.

The chain employs TRBV6-5 and TRBJ2-1, with TRBD2 matching over 9 bases. J lost 2 bases, V lost 6 bases, and 5 bases had no gene match. CDR1 is MNHEY, CDR2 SVGAGI, per germline. The CDR3 is made up of 15 amino acids. CDR3 nucleotides: TGTGCCAGCAGCGTAGCGGGGGCCCCCTACAATGAGCAGTTCTTC. The encoded protein is CASSVAGAPYNEQFF.

This clonotype has at least ten counts. V usage is TRBV7-2 and J usage is TRBJ2-1; a possible D gene is TRBD1 (5 bases). The V end was cut by 5 bases, the J end by 2 bases, with 7 bases between. CDR3 length: 13 amino acids. CDR1 is SGHTA, CDR2 FQGNSA, per germline. CDR3 loop: CASSTGPYNEQFF. The CDR3 coding sequence is TGTGCCAGCAGCACAGGACCCTACAATGAGCAGTTCTTC.

The sample holds one count of this clonotype. V is TRBV6-2 or TRBV6-3 and J is TRBJ2-7; D may be TRBD1 (7 bases). This CDR3 is built from 15 residues. Germline assignment: CDR1 MNHEY and CDR2 SVGEGT. The CDR3: CAGSYGQDGSYEQYV. CDR3 DNA sequence: TGTGCCGGCAGCTACGGACAGGACGGGAGTTACGAGCAGTACGTC.

CDR3 region: CASSAGEGETEAFF. In nucleotides, the CDR3 is TGCGCCAGCAGCGCGGGGGAGGGGGAAACTGAAGCTTTCTTT. This rearrangement joins TRBV4-1 to TRBJ1-1; a possible D gene is TRBD1 (6 bases). With 5 bases removed from V and 5 bases from J, the gap between germline ends came to 15 bases. Per the germline V gene, CDR1 is MGHRA and CDR2 is YSYEKL. This CDR3 region has 14 residues.

This clonotype occurred many times. The chain carries TRBV7-8 and TRBJ2-7, with TRBD1 matching 8 bases. Germline V gives CDR1 SGHVS, CDR2 FQNEAQ. J lost 2 bases, V lost 0 bases, and 6 bases had no gene match. The CDR3 has 16 amino acids. In DNA form, the CDR3 reads TGTGCCAGCAGCTTAGCGTTCTGGACAGGGACCTACGAGCAGTACGTC. Encoded protein: CASSLAFWTGTYEQYV.

The chain joins TRBV4-1 to TRBJ2-3; no firm D call. This CDR3 has 16 amino acids. Germline CDR1 reads MGHRA; CDR2 reads YSYEKL. V was cut by 4 bases and J by 4 bases, with 18 bases left in between. The CDR3 DNA reads TGCGCCAGCAGCCTTCGAGCCGTGGTGGTGGCAGATACGCAGTATTTT. It codes for CASSLRAVVVADTQYF.

The chain carries TRBV27 and TRBJ2-1, with TRBD2 matching over 9 bases. The CDR3 spans 16 residues. V was pared by 3 bases and J by 0 bases, with 3 bases of the junction left unmatched. Germline lookup yields CDR1 MNHEY and CDR2 SMNVEV (reference sequence). DNA of the CDR3: TGTGCCAGCAGTTTTAGGCGGGGGGGCTCCTACAATGAGCAGTTCTTC. As protein: CASSFRRGGSYNEQFF.

This clonotype was observed a handful of times. The chain has TRBV12-3 or TRBV12-4 and TRBJ1-1; D is unclear. V was clipped by 8 bases and J by 4 bases, with 8 bases between them. CDR3 length: 11 amino acids. The CDR3: CASVVSTEAFF. The CDR3 nucleotides read TGTGCCAGCGTTGTTTCCACTGAAGCTTTCTTT.

The chain links TRBV27 to TRBJ1-1; D perhaps matches TRBD1 (6 bases). This CDR3 has 15 residues. Per the germline V gene, CDR1 is MNHEY and CDR2 is SMNVEV (reference sequence). The V end lost 3 bases, the J end lost 0 bases, and 11 bases lay between the germline ends. The DNA of the CDR3 is TGTGCCAGCAGTTTTCACAGGGCTGTGAACACTGAAGCTTTCTTT. This translates into CASSFHRAVNTEAFF.